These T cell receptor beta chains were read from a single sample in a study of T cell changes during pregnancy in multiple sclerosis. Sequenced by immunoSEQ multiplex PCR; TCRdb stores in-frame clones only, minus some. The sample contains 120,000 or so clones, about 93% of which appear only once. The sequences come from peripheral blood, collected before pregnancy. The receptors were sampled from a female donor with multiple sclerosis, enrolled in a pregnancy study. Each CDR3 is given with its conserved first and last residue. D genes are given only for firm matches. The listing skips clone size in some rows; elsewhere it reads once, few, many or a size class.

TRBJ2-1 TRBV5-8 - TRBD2 TGTGCCAGCAGCTTTTTAGCGGGAGGTAACAATGAGCAGTTCTTC CASSFLAGGNNEQFF
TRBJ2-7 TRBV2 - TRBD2 TGTGCCAGCAGTGCCAGCGGGAGATCCACCGAGCAGTACTTC CASSASGRSTEQYF
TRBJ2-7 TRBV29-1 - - TGCAGCGCGAGCAACTTAGCGACCTACGAGCAGTACTTC CSASNLATYEQYF
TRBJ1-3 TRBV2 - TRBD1 TGTGCCAGCAGCGGACAGGGGGGTTTTGGGAACACCATATATTTT CASSGQGGFGNTIYF
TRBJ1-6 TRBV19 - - TGTGCCAGTAGTATGCGCCCGGGGAGAGGAGGATCACCCCTCCACTTT CASSMRPGRGGSPLHF
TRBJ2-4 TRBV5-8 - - TGTGCCAGCAGCTCTCCCATTCAGTACTTC CASSSPIQYF
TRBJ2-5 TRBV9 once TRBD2 TGTGCCAGCAGCTCCGGACTAGCGGGGGAAAAGAACCAAGAGACCCAGTACTTC CASSSGLAGEKNQETQYF
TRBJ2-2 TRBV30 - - TGTGCCTGGGACAGAGGAAAAAACACCGGGGAGCTGTTTTTT CAWDRGKNTGELFF
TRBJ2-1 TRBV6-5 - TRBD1 TGTGCCAGCAGTTACTCGGGGACAGTTCCTGAGCAGTTCTTC CASSYSGTVPEQFF
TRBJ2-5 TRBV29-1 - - TGCAGCGTCGTAGGGCTAGCGGAGACCCAGTACTTC CSVVGLAETQYF
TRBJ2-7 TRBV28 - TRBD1 TGTGCCAGCAGGCCCCCCGGGACAGGGGCTATCGAGTACTTC CASRPPGTGAIEYF
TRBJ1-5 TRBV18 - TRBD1 TGTGCCAGCTCCCAAAGCCGTCACGGGACAGGATCCTCCAGCAATCAGCCCCAGCATTTT CASSQSRHGTGSSSNQPQHF
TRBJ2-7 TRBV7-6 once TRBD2 TGTGCCAGCAGCTTAGCGGTCGGACTAGCGGGGGGAACCTACGAGCAGTACTTC CASSLAVGLAGGTYEQYF
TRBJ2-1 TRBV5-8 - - TGTGCCAGCAGCTTTATCAGGGGGGTGGGGAATGAGCAGTTCTTC CASSFIRGVGNEQFF
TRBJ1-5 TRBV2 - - TGTGCCAGCAGTCAGTCCCGACAGACACAAAGGCCCCAGCATTTT CASSQSRQTQRPQHF
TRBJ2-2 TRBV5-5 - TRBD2 TGTGCCAGCACCCCACTGACTAGCGGGAACACCGGGGAGCTGTTTTTT CASTPLTSGNTGELFF
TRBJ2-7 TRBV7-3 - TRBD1 TGTGCCAGCAGCCCTAGGCCGGACAGGGGCTACGAGCAGTACTTC CASSPRPDRGYEQYF
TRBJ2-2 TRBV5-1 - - TGCGCCAGCAGCTTGGCAACCGGGGAGCTGTTTTTT CASSLATGELFF
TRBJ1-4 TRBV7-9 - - TGTGCCAGCAGCCGTGGCGGGCGTAATGAAAAACTGTTTTTT CASSRGGRNEKLFF
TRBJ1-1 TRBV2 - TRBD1 TGTGCCAGTAGGGACAGGACAGGGACTGAAGCTTTCTTT CASRDRTGTEAFF
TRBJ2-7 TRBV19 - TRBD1 TGTGCCAGTGACAGGGTGAACGAGCAGTACTTC CASDRVNEQYF
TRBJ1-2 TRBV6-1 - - TGTGCCAGCAGTGAGAGCCAGGGCTATGGCTACACCTTC CASSESQGYGYTF
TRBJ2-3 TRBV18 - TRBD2 TGTGCCAGCTCGCCTAGCGGACGGGATACGCAGTATTTT CASSPSGRDTQYF
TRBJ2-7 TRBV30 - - TGTGCCTGGAGTCGAGGGACATACTACGAGCAGTACTTC CAWSRGTYYEQYF
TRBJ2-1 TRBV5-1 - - TGCGCCAGCAGCCCGCAGGGAGGAATCTCCTACAATGAGCAGTTCTTC CASSPQGGISYNEQFF
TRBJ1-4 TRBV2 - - TGTGCCAGCAGACACAGGGTAGGGAATGAAAAACTGTTTTTT CASRHRVGNEKLFF
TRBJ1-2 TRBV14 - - TGTGCCAGCAGCCAATTAGCGTCGGGGAACTATGGCTACACCTTC CASSQLASGNYGYTF
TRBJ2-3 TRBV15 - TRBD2 TGTGCCACCAGCAGCTTGACTAGCGGGAGAACAGATACGCAGTATTTT CATSSLTSGRTDTQYF
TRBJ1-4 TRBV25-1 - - TGTGCCAGCAGTGAATACAGGGGTGAGGAAAAACTGTTTTTT CASSEYRGEEKLFF
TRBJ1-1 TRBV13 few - TGTGCCAGCAGCGTGGGACTGGTGAACACTGAAGCTTTCTTT CASSVGLVNTEAFF
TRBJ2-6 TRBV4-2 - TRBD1 TGTGCCAGCAGCCCGCCAGGACAGGGTGGAAGCTCTGGGGCCAACGTCCTGACTTTC CASSPPGQGGSSGANVLTF
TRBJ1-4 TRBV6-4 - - TGTGCCAGCAGTGTCAAAACGCAGGGCGCTAATGAAAAACTGTTTTTT CASSVKTQGANEKLFF
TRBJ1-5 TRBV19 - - TGTGCCAGTAGTCCACGCCTCGGTCTCAGCAATCAGCCCCAGCATTTT CASSPRLGLSNQPQHF
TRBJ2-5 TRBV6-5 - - TGTGCCAGCAGTTCCCAAGCCCCGGGAACCCAGTACTTC CASSSQAPGTQYF
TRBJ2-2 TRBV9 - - TGTGCCAGCAGCGTAGCGGGCGGGGAGCTGTTTTTT CASSVAGGELFF
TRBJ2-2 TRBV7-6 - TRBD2 TGTGCCAGCAGCCGCCGCGTAGCGGGGGCTTGGGCCGGGGAGCTGTTTTTT CASSRRVAGAWAGELFF
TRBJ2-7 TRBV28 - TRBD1 TGTGCCAGCAGTCCGGGACAGTTTACCGCCGAGCAGTACTTC CASSPGQFTAEQYF
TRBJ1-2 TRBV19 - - TGTGCCAGTAGCCCCACGACAGGCTCGGGTGGCTACACCTTC CASSPTTGSGGYTF
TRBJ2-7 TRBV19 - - TGTGCCAGTAGTATAGATCGCCAGGGCCTGCAGTACTTC CASSIDRQGLQYF
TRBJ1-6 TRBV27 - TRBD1 TGTGCCAGCAGTTCCCGACAGGGCGCTAATTCACCCCTCCACTTT CASSSRQGANSPLHF
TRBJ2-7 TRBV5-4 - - TGTGCCAGCAGCTTGGGGCGGGGCTCCTACGAGCAGTACTTC CASSLGRGSYEQYF
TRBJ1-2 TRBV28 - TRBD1 TGTGCCAGCAACGACGACAGGGGCGTTAACTATGGCTACACCTTC CASNDDRGVNYGYTF
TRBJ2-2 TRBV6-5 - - TGTGCCACCTATCGAGGAAGGGAGCTGTTTTTT CATYRGRELFF
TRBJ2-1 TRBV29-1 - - TGCAGCGTCGAGACGGGCGGGGCACAGTTCTTC CSVETGGAQFF
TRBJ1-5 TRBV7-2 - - TGTGCCAGCAGCTTCGGCGGTGGAAATAGCGATCAGCCCCAGCATTTT CASSFGGGNSDQPQHF
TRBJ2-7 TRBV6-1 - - TGTGCCAGCAGCGCCGACAGGTGGACCTACGAGCAGTACTTC CASSADRWTYEQYF
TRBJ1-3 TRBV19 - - TGTGCCAGTAGTATATCCAGGTTCTCTGGAAACACCATATATTTT CASSISRFSGNTIYF
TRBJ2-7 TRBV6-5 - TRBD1 TGTGCCAGCAGTAACACAGGGGACGAGCAGTACTTC CASSNTGDEQYF
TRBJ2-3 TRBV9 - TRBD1 TGTGCCAGCAGCGCGAGAACAGGGGGAGATACGCAGTATTTT CASSARTGGDTQYF
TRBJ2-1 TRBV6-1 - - TGTGCCAGCAGTTCAACTGCGGACTACAATGAGCAGTTCTTC CASSSTADYNEQFF
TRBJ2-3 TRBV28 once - TGTGCCAGCAGTTCCGGGGCGCAGGGGAGCACAGATACGCAGTATTTT CASSSGAQGSTDTQYF
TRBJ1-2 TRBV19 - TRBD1 TGTGCCAGTAGTCCTTACAGGGGGACGGAGTATGGCTACACCTTC CASSPYRGTEYGYTF
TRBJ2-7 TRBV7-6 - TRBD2 TGTGCCAGCAGCAGCCCGGGGGGACTAGCTTCCGAGCAGTACTTC CASSSPGGLASEQYF
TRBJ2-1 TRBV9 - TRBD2 TGTGCCAGCAGCGTAAAACTAGCGGGGGGCTACAATGAGCAGTTCTTC CASSVKLAGGYNEQFF
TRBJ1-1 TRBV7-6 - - TGTGCCAGCAGCTACGCTCAGGGTCTGAACACTGAAGCTTTCTTT CASSYAQGLNTEAFF